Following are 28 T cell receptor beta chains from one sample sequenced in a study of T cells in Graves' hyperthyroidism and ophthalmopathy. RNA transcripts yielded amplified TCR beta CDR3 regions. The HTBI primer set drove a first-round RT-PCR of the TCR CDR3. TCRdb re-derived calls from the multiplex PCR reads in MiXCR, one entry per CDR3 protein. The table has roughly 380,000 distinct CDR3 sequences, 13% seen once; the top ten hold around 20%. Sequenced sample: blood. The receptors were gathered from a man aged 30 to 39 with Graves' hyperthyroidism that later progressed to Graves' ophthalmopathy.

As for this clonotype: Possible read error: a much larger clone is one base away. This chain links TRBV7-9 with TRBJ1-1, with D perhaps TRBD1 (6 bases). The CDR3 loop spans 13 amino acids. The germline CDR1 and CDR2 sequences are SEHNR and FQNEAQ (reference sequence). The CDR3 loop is CATRQEFGTEASF. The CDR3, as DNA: TGTGCCACCAGACAGGAATTCGGCACTGAAGCTTCCTTT. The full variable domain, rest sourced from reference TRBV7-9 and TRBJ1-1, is DTGVSQNPRHKITKRGQNVTFRCDPISEHNRLYWYRQTLGQGPEFLTYFQNEAQLEKSRLLSDRFSAERPKGSFSTLEIQRTEQGDSAMYLCATRQEFGTEASFGQGTRLTVV.

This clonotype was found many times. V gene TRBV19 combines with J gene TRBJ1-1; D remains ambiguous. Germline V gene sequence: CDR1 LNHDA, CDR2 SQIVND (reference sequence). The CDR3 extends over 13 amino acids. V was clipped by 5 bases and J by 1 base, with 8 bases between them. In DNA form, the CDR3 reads TGTGCCAGTAGTTTTACACCGAACACTGAAGCTTTCTTT. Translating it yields CASSFTPNTEAFF.

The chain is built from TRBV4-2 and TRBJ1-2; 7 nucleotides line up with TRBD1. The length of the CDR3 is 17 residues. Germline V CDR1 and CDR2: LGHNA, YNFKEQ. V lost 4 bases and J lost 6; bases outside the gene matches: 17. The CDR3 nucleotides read TGTGCCAGCAGCCGGCAAACGTCCAGACAGGGAGTAAATGGCTACACCTTC. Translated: CASSRQTSRQGVNGYTF.

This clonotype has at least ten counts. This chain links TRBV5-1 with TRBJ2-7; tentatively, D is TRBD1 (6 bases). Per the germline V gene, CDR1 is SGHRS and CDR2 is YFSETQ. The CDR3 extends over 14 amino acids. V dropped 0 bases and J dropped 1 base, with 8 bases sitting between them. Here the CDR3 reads CASSLDGQSYEQYF. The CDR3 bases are TGCGCCAGCAGCTTGGACGGACAGTCCTACGAGCAGTACTTC.

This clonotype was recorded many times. The CDR3 bases are TGTGCCAGCAGTCTCACAGGGCAAGGTAGCGAGCAGTACTTC. Amino acids: CASSLTGQGSEQYF. J is TRBJ2-7 and V is TRBV28; D may be TRBD1 (6 bases). CDR3 size: 14 residues. CDR1 and CDR2 (germline): MDHEN, SYDVKM. Trimming stripped 5 bases from V and 6 bases from J, with 17 bases between.

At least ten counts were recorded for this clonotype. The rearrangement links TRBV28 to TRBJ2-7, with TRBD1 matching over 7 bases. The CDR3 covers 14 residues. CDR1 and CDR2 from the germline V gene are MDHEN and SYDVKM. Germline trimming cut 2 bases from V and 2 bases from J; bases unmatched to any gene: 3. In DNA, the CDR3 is TGTGCCAGCAGTTTAGGGACAGTAACCTACGAGCAGTACTTC. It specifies CASSLGTVTYEQYF.

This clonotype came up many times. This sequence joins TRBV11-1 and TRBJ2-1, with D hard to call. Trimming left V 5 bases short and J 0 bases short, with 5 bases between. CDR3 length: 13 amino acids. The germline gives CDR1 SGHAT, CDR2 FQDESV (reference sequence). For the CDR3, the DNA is TGTGCCAGCAGCCCCGACTCCTACAATGAGCAGTTCTTC. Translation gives CASSPDSYNEQFF.

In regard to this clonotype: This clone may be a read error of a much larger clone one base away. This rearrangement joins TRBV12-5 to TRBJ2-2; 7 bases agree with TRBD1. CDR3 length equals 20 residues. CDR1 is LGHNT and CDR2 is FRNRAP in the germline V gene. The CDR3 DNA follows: TGTGCTAGTGGTCCCTTAGACAGGGTGGGACCCTCAGGCGCCCCCGGGAAGCTGTTTTTT. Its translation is CASGPLDRVGPSGAPGKLFF.

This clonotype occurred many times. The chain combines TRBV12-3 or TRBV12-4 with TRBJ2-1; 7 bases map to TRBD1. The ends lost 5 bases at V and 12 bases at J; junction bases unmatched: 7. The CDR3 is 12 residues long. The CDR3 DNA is TGTGCCAGCAGTCAGACAGGGTTCGGGCAGTTCTTC. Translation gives CASSQTGFGQFF.

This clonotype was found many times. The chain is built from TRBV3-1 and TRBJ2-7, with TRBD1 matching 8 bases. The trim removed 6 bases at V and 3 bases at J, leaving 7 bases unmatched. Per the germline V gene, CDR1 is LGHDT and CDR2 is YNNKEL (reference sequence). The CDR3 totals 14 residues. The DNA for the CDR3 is TGTGCCAGCAGTCCCAACACAGGGGGCTACGAGCAGTACTTC. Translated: CASSPNTGGYEQYF.

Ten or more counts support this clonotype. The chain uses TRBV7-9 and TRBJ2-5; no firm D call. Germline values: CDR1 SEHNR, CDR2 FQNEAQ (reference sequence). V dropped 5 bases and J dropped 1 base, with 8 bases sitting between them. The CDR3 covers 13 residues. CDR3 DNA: TGTGCCAGCAGCGCCCGAATCCAAGAGACCCAGTACTTC. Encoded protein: CASSARIQETQYF.

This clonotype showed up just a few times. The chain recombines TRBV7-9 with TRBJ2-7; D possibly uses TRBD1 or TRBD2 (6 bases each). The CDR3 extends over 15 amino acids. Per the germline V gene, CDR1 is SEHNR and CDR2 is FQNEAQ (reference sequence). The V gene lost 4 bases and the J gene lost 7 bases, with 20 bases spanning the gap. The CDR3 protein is CASSSDRLIAGEQYF. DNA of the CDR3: TGTGCCAGCAGCTCTGACAGGTTGATCGCGGGGGAGCAGTACTTC. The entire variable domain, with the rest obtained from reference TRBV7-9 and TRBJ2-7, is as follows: DTGVSQNPRHKITKRGQNVTFRCDPISEHNRLYWYRQTLGQGPEFLTYFQNEAQLEKSRLLSDRFSAERPKGSFSTLEIQRTEQGDSAMYLCASSSDRLIAGEQYFGPGTRLTVT.

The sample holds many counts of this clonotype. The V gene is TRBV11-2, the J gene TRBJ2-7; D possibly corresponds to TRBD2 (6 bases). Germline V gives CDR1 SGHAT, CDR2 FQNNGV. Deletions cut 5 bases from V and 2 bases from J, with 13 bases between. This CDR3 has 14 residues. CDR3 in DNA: TGTGCCAGCAGCCCCCTCAGCGGGCCCTACGAGCAGTACTTC. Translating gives CASSPLSGPYEQYF.

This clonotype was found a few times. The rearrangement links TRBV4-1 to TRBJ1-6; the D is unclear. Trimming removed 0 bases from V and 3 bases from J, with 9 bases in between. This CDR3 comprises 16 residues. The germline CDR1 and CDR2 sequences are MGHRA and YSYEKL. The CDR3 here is CASSQETSLYNSPLHF. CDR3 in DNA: TGCGCCAGCAGCCAAGAAACAAGTCTCTATAATTCACCCCTCCACTTT.

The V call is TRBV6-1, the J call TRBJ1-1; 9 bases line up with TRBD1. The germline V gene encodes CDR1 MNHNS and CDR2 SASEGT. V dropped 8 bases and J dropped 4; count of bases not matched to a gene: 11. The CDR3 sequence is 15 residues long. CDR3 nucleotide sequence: TGTGCCAGCGGGGGGGGGGACAGGGTTGGCACTGAAGCTTTCTTT. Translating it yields CASGGGDRVGTEAFF.

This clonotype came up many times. This CDR3 is CASSGQVATEAFF. The DNA of the CDR3 is TGTGCCAGCAGTGGACAGGTGGCGACTGAAGCTTTCTTT. This sequence joins TRBV2 and TRBJ1-1, with D possibly being TRBD1 (6 bases). The CDR3 is 13 amino acids. V was cut by 4 bases and J by 5 bases, with 11 bases left in between. The germline V gene has CDR1 SNHLY and CDR2 FYNNEI.

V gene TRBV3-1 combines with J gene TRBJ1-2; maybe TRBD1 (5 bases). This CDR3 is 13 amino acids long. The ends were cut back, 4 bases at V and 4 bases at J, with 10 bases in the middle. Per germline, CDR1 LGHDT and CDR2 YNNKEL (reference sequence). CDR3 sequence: CASSPREPYGYTF. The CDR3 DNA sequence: TGTGCCAGCAGCCCCAGGGAGCCCTATGGCTACACCTTC.

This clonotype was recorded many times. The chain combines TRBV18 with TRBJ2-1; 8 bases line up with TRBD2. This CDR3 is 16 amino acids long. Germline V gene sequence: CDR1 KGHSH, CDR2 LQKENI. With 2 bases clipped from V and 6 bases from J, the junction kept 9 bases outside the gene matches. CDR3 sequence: CASSPNRGGIFNEQFF. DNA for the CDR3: TGTGCCAGCTCACCAAACCGGGGGGGCATCTTCAATGAGCAGTTCTTC.

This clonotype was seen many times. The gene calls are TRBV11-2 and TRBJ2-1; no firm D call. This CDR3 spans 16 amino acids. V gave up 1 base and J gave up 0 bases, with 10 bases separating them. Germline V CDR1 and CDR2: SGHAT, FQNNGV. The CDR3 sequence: CASSLVAQSSYNEQFF. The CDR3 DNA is TGTGCCAGCAGCTTAGTAGCCCAATCCTCCTACAATGAGCAGTTCTTC.

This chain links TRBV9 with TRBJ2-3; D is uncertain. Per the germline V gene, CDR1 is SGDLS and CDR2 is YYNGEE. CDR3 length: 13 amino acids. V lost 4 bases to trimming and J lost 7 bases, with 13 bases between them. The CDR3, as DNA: TGTGCCAGCAGCCCCAACAGCCCAAATACGCAGTATTTT. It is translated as CASSPNSPNTQYF.

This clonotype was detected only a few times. CDR3 sequence reads: CASSLGLGEAFF. The CDR3 DNA reads as TGTGCCAGCAGTTTGGGGTTAGGTGAAGCTTTCTTT. The V gene is TRBV12-3 or TRBV12-4, the J gene TRBJ1-1; D ambiguous. The CDR3 runs to 12 residues. Trimming pared 3 bases from V and 7 bases from J, leaving 9 bases between.

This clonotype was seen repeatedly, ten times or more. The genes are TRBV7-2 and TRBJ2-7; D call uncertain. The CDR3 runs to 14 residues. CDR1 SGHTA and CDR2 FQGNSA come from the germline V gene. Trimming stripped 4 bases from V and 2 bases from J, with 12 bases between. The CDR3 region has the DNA TGTGCCAGCAGCTCCGGGCCGTTACCCTACGAGCAGTACTTC. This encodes CASSSGPLPYEQYF.

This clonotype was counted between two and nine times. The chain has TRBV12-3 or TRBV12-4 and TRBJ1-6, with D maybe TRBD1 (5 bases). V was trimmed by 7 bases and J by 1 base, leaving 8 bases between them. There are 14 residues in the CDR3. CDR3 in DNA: TGTGCCAGCACCGGGGGTTCCTATAATTCACCCCTCCACTTT. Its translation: CASTGGSYNSPLHF.

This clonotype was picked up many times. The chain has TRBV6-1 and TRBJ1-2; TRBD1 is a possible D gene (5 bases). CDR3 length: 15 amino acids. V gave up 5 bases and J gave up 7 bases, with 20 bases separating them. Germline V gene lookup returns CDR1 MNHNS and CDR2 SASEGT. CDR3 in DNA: TGTGCCAGCAGTTCCCTCCTCCAGGGACTCTTTGGCTACACCTTC. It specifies CASSSLLQGLFGYTF.

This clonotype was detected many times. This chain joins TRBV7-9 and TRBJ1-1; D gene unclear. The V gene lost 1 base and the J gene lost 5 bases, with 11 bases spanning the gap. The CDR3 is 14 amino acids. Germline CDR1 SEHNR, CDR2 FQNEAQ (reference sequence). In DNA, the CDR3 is TGTGCCAGCAGCTTAGTCTGGGGTGGGACTGAAGCTTTCTTT. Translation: CASSLVWGGTEAFF.

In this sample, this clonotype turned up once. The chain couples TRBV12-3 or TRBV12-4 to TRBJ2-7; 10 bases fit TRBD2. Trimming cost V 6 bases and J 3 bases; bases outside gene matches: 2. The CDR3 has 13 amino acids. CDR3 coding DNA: TGTGCCAGCAGGACTAGCGGGCACTACGAGCAGTACTTC. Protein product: CASRTSGHYEQYF.

The CDR3 coding sequence is TGCAGTGCTGGGGGTCCCGGGACAGGGGGAACTACCTACGAGCAGTACTTC. It encodes CSAGGPGTGGTTYEQYF. The rearrangement uses TRBV20-1 and TRBJ2-7, with 11 bases matching TRBD1. Germline V gene sequence: CDR1 DFQATT, CDR2 SNEGSKA (reference sequence). The trim removed 5 bases at V and 2 bases at J, leaving 14 bases unmatched. This CDR3 has 17 residues.

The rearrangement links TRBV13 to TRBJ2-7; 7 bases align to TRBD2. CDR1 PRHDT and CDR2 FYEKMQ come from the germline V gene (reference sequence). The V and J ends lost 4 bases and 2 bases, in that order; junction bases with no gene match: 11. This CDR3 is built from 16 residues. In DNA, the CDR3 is TGTGCCAGCAGCTCCATCCTTGGACTAGACCCCTACGAGCAGTACTTC. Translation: CASSSILGLDPYEQYF.